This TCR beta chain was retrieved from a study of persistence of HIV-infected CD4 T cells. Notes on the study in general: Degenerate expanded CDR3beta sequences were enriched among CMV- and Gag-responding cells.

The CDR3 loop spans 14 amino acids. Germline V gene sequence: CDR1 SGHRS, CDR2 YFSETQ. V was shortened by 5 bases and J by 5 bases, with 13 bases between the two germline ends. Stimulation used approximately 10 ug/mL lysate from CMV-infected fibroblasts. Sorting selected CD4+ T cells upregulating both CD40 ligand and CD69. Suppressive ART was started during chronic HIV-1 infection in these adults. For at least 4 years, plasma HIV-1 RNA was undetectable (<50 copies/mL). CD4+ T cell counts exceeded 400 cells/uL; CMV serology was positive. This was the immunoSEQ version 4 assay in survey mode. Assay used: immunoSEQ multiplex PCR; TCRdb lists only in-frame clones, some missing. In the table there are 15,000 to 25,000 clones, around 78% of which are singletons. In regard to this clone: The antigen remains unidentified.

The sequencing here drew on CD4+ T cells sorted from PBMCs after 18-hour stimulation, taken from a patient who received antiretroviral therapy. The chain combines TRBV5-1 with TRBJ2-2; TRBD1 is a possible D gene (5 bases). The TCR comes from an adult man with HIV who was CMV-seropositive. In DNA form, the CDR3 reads TGCGCCAGCAGAGATGTGGACAAGACCGGGGAGCTGTTTTTT. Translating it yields CASRDVDKTGELFF. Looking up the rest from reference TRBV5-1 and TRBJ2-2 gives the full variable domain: KAGVTQTPRYLIKTRGQQVTLSCSPISGHRSVSWYQQTPGQGLQFLFEYFSETQRNKGNFPGRFSGRQFSNSRSEMNVSTLELGDSALYLCASRDVDKTGELFFGEGSRLTVL.